The sequence of this T cell receptor beta chain was determined in a study of T cell responses to AZD1222 COVID-19 vaccine. Regarding the study as a whole: Seropositive AZD1222 recipients at baseline numbered only five or six.

The CDR3 loop spans 14 amino acids. Trimming cost V 3 bases and J 1 base, with 9 bases left between them. Note on this clone: Its antigen is currently unknown.

Produced via immunoSEQ multiplex PCR; TCRdb's table is partial and in-frame only. The repertoire has tens of thousands of clones, 90% of them found once; the top ten carry 8.4%. The sequencing used peripheral blood, collected on day 0 of AZD1222 vaccination. This rearrangement joins TRBV23-1 to TRBJ2-5, with D possibly matching TRBD1 (5 bases). TRBV23-1 is reported as an ORF; its role is uncertain. This receptor was taken from an adult in good health. This CDR3 is CASSHTGRQETQYF. CDR3 sequence (DNA): TGCGCCAGCAGTCACACAGGACGCCAAGAGACCCAGTACTTC.